This TCR beta chain comes out of a study of a mutant IDH1 vaccine in newly diagnosed glioma. Whole-study context: There were eight vaccinations for patients, given in weeks 1, 3, 5, 7, 11, 15, 19 and 23. Vaccination started 4-6 weeks after radiotherapy alone, or with temozolomide cycles.

Regarding the study as a whole: Pseudoprogression appeared unlinked to shifts in leading peripheral T cell clonotypes.

For this clone: The antigen is undetermined.

The time point here: week 5, during vaccination. The study gave 300 ug of mutant IDH1 20-mer peptide per vaccine dose, with topical imiquimod. New WHO grade 3 or 4 IDH1-mutant, ATRX-lost astrocytomas were present in all donors. Some clones are missing from TCRdb's copy, which holds only in-frame ones; the method was immunoSEQ multiplex PCR. Counted here are about 36,000 clones, roughly 79% occurring once; the ten biggest clones make up 9.5% to 13%. Germline CDR1 and CDR2: SGHTA and FQGNSA. Unmatched junction bases numbered 13, after V lost 8 bases and J lost 7 bases. The CDR3 runs 14 residues. The TCR sequence derives from a man in his fifties or sixties with glioma. The specimen comprised PBMCs, sampled from a glioma patient whose treatment included an IDH1 peptide vaccine. V is TRBV7-2 and J is TRBJ1-1, with 7 nucleotides matching TRBD1. CDR3 region: CASSGTVGLGEAFF. DNA for the CDR3: TGTGCCAGCTCAGGGACAGTGGGATTGGGTGAAGCTTTCTTT.